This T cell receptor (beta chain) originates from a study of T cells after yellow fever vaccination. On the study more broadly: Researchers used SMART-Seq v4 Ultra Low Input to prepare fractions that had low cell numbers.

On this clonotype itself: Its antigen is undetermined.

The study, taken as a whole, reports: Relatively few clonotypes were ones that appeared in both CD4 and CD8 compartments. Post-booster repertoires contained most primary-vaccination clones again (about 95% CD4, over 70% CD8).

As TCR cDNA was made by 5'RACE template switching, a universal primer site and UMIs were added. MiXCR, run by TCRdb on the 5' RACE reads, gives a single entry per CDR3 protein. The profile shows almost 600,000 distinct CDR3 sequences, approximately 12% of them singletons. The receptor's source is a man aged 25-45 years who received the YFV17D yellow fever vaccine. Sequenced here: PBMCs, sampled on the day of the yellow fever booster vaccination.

CDR3 bases: TGTGCCAGCAGCTCGCCGGGCCCACTCGCTGAAGCTTTCTTT. Amino acid sequence: CASSSPGPLAEAFF. V gene TRBV5-6 combines with J gene TRBJ1-1; D not certain. Germline loops: CDR1 SGHDT, CDR2 YYEEEE. Trimming pared 3 bases from V and 6 bases from J, leaving 15 bases between. The CDR3 consists of 14 residues.